This T cell receptor (beta chain) was retrieved from a study of T-cell memory formation after mild COVID-19. Study as a whole: Clusters were largely donor specific.

This clonotype was found a few times. The antigen is unknown. After 5'RACE with constant-segment primers, TCR alpha and TCR beta cDNA libraries carrying sample barcodes and UMIs were obtained. TCRdb re-called the 5' RACE reads with MiXCR, one entry per CDR3 protein. The sample lists about 430,000 distinct CDR3 sequences, roughly 18% occurring once. Deletions cut 1 base from V and 8 bases from J, with 6 bases between. The CDR3 is 12 amino acids. Germline V CDR1 and CDR2: SEHNR, FQNEAQ (reference sequence). Notes on the study in general: Day 15 to 85 contracting clones showed balanced CD4/CD8; day 15 to 37 expanders favored CD4+. Several responding clones turned up in pre-infection memory, indicating that cross-reactive memory may have taken part.

This sequence originates from a man younger than 35 who had mild COVID-19 (a few samples of this study predate the infection). Cell type and time point are not known. Sample: PBMCs or a T cell subset sorted from them (not recorded which). This chain uses TRBV7-9 with TRBJ1-5; D is ambiguous. The CDR3: CASSLDGEPQHF. In nucleotides, the CDR3 is TGTGCCAGCAGCTTAGATGGAGAGCCCCAGCATTTT.